Here is one T cell receptor beta chain with its context. The germline gene is not matched at one end of the junction; a read error may be the cause. The data were taken from a study of tumor-infiltrating lymphocytes in primary liver carcinoma. On the study more broadly: Tumor lesions were T1-T3 N0M0 and spanned roughly 4 to 10 cm.

Germline V gene lookup returns CDR1 SGHNT and CDR2 YYREEE (reference sequence). The CDR3 is 16 amino acids. Between roughly 20 and 30 mg of unsorted bulk tissue served as the source from which RNA and DNA were co-extracted. TCR beta cDNA was made from roughly 500 ng total RNA with a constant-region primer. ARM-PCR, slightly modified, supplied the TCR beta libraries through three nested multiplex PCR rounds. Investigators reported that the first two PCR rounds, at 10 cycles each, used TRBV1-TRBV30 forward primers with a C-beta reverse primer. TCRdb reprocessed the multiplex PCR reads via MiXCR and lists one record per CDR3 protein. Of 65,000 to 90,000 distinct CDR3 sequences in the sample, approximately 72% were seen once.

This clonotype was obtained from a man between 40 and 49 years old with primary liver carcinoma and hepatitis B virus infection. The gene calls are TRBV5-4 and TRBJ2-3; 15 bases line up with TRBD2. Sequencing input: liver tumor tissue from sampling region 1. As for subset: tumor region T1, superior pole. The CDR3 reads CASGFPGLAGGDTQYF. The CDR3 DNA reads as TGTGCCAGCGGCTTCCCGGGACTAGCGGGAGGAGATACGCAGTATTTT.